This T cell receptor beta chain derives from a study of blood T cell repertoires in COVID-19. Trimming left V 7 bases short and J 0 bases short, with 20 bases between. This CDR3 has 18 residues. Germline CDR1 reads SGHRS; CDR2 reads YFSETQ. Repertoires were generated with immunoSEQ multiplex PCR, while TCRdb's copy carries only in-frame clones and drops some. Of fewer than 350,000 clones detected, around 81% appear once; the ten largest clones hold over 2.5%. The chain employs TRBV5-1 and TRBJ2-6; D remains unclear. The receptor's source is an older woman with active or convalescent COVID-19. The sample comprised peripheral blood. The CDR3: CASLLQPYSSSGANVLTF. CDR3 DNA: TGCGCCAGCCTATTACAGCCATACAGTAGCTCTGGGGCCAACGTCCTGACTTTC.